This is a list of T cell receptor beta chains from one sample in a study of vaccination and CD4 T cells after COVID-19. Antigens of these TCRs are unknown. TCRdb analysed the PCR reads with MiXCR anew, one entry per CDR3 protein. The sample records some 14,000 distinct CDR3 sequences, over 35% being singletons. Sequencing used CD4+ T cells from blood, cultured in vitro, obtained after SARS-CoV-2 vaccination. The receptor set was obtained from a human donor who had recovered from COVID-19. CDR3s include the opening cysteine and the closing phenylalanine or tryptophan. The D gene is left open where the match is weak. Expanded clones are given a class, and other clones once, few, many or no size at all.

D,V,size,J,DNA,CDR3
.,TRBV6-1,few,TRBJ1-2,TGTGCCAGCGTCCTGACACTGGGAATAGGCTACACCTTC,CASVLTLGIGYTF
.,TRBV7-8,few,TRBJ2-3,TGTGCCAGCAGCCCGTCGGGGTGGGGGGGCACAGATACGCAGTATTTT,CASSPSGWGGTDTQYF
TRBD2,TRBV19,.,TRBJ2-7,TGTGCCAGTAAGACTAGCGGGAGCTCCTACGAGCAGTACTTC,CASKTSGSSYEQYF
TRBD2,TRBV2,once,TRBJ2-2,TGTGCCAGCAGTGAACGGGGGGAGGGCACCGGGGAGCTGTTTTTT,CASSERGEGTGELFF
.,TRBV20-1,medium-sized,TRBJ2-5,TGCAGTGTCGGGAGAGGATTAGGGCAAGAGACCCAGTACTTC,CSVGRGLGQETQYF
TRBD2,TRBV24-1,once,TRBJ2-1,TGTGCCACCAGTGATTTGACTAGCGGGCACCAGGGTGAGCAGTTCTTC,CATSDLTSGHQGEQFF
.,TRBV11-2,.,TRBJ1-3,TGTGCCAGCAGCTTCCCGGGAAACACCATATATTTT,CASSFPGNTIYF
.,TRBV18,.,TRBJ2-1,TGTGCCAGCTCAACTATTGGCGGATACAATGAGCAGTTCTTC,CASSTIGGYNEQFF
.,TRBV5-4,.,TRBJ2-5,TGTGCCAGCAGCTTTCCACAGGGCGGGGTGATGGAGCAGTACTTC,CASSFPQGGVMEQYF
.,TRBV7-9,.,TRBJ1-4,TGTGCCAGCAGCTTAGGCCTGAGTGGGGCGCCCGATGAAAAACTGTTTTTT,CASSLGLSGAPDEKLFF
TRBD1,TRBV20-1,.,TRBJ1-1,TGCAGTGCTGTACGACAGGGGGCGCGCACTGAAGCTTTCTTT,CSAVRQGARTEAFF
.,TRBV27,.,TRBJ1-6,TGTGCCAGCAGTTTAGGTTTAGGCCACACCACTTATTGGCCCCTCCACTTT,CASSLGLGHTTYWPLHF
.,TRBV28,few,TRBJ1-1,TGTGCCAGCAGTTATACAGGGTTTACGGATGAAGCTTTCTTT,CASSYTGFTDEAFF
.,TRBV20-1,.,TRBJ2-1,TGCAGTGCTAGACAGGGAAACAATGAGCAGTTCTTC,CSARQGNNEQFF
TRBD2,TRBV20-1,.,TRBJ2-1,TGCAGTGCCCCCGAGACTAGCGGGAGGGCTCGATTTTACAATGAGCAGTTCTTC,CSAPETSGRARFYNEQFF
TRBD1,TRBV7-9,.,TRBJ2-5,TGTGCCAGCAGCTTCCGGACAGGGCGAGAGACCCAGTACTTC,CASSFRTGRETQYF
.,TRBV7-3,.,TRBJ2-3,TGTGCCAGCAGCTACGGGGATACGCAGTATTTT,CASSYGDTQYF
.,TRBV7-2,.,TRBJ2-5,TGTGCCAGCAGCTTACAAGAGACCCAGTACTTC,CASSLQETQYF
.,TRBV28,.,TRBJ1-2,TGTGCCAGCAGTTTATTCCAACTTACAAACTATGGCTACACCTTC,CASSLFQLTNYGYTF
TRBD2,TRBV12-3/TRBV12-4,.,TRBJ2-1,TGTGCCAGCAGATACGGGACTAGCGCCGACAATGAGCAGTTCTTC,CASRYGTSADNEQFF
.,TRBV12-3/TRBV12-4,.,TRBJ1-1,TGTGCCAGCAGTCCCGCGGGGGGGAAAACTGAAGCTTTCTTT,CASSPAGGKTEAFF
TRBD1,TRBV27,.,TRBJ2-7,TGTGCCAGCAGTCTCAAGCACAGGGGGGATTACGAGCAGTACTTC,CASSLKHRGDYEQYF
.,TRBV6-1,.,TRBJ2-6,TGTGCCAGCAGTGAGCAACTAGGGGCCAACGTCCTGACTTTC,CASSEQLGANVLTF
TRBD2,TRBV28,.,TRBJ2-4,TGTGCCAGCAGTCGACTAGCGGAAAACATTCAGTACTTC,CASSRLAENIQYF
.,TRBV20-1,once,TRBJ2-6,TGCAGTGCTAAGAGCGGTGCCTCTGGGGCCAACGTCCTGACTTTC,CSAKSGASGANVLTF
.,TRBV20-1,.,TRBJ2-3,TGCAGTGCTAGCCCGAAATTTCGGGAGTGGGTTACGCAGTATTTT,CSASPKFREWVTQYF
.,TRBV6-2/TRBV6-3,.,TRBJ2-6,TGTGCCAGCAGTTACCCTTTTGAGTTGGTGGCCTCTGGGGCCAACGTCCTGACTTTC,CASSYPFELVASGANVLTF
.,TRBV20-1,.,TRBJ2-7,TGCAGTGCTAGCGGGAGCTCCTATGAGCAGTACTTC,CSASGSSYEQYF
.,TRBV7-8,few,TRBJ2-5,TGTGCCAGCAGCTTAAGTGTGGGGGGCGCGGCGGGTGGGCAAGAGACCCAGTACTTC,CASSLSVGGAAGGQETQYF
TRBD2,TRBV20-1,.,TRBJ2-3,TGCAGTGCTAGAGATCAGGGACTAGCGGGAGGGCATTCTGATACGCAGTATTTT,CSARDQGLAGGHSDTQYF
.,TRBV6-1,few,TRBJ1-2,TGTGCCAGCAGGGACGGTGGCTACACCTTC,CASRDGGYTF
TRBD1,TRBV19,few,TRBJ1-1,TGTGCCAGTCGAAGGGCGGGACAGGGGGACACTGAAGCTTTCTTT,CASRRAGQGDTEAFF
TRBD1,TRBV20-1,few,TRBJ2-7,TGCAGTGCTACCCGAAGGACAGGGCCTTTCCTGTTC,CSATRRTGPFLF
TRBD1,TRBV28,.,TRBJ2-5,TGTGCCAATCCGACAGGGACCCAAGAGACCCAGTACTTC,CANPTGTQETQYF
.,TRBV4-2,.,TRBJ2-3,TGTGCCAGCAGCCAAGGACACCCGGGAGCGGACACAGATACGCAGTATTTT,CASSQGHPGADTDTQYF
TRBD1,TRBV12-3/TRBV12-4,few,TRBJ2-5,TGTGCCAGCAGTCCCACAGGGGGGTCCGAGACCCAGTACTTC,CASSPTGGSETQYF
.,TRBV7-8,.,TRBJ2-2,TGTGCCAGCAGCTGGGGTAGCGCGGCGAACACCGGGGAGCTGTTTTTT,CASSWGSAANTGELFF
TRBD2,TRBV28,.,TRBJ2-3,TGTGCCAGCTGGGGGCCTAGCGGGAAGGTAGATACGCAGTATTTT,CASWGPSGKVDTQYF
TRBD2,TRBV6-4,few,TRBJ2-1,TGTGCCAGCAGTACAATAGCGGGAACCAACAATGAGCAGTTCTTC,CASSTIAGTNNEQFF
TRBD2,TRBV6-4,.,TRBJ2-3,TGTGCCAGCAGTGACAGTAGCGGGTCGGCAGATACGCAGTATTTT,CASSDSSGSADTQYF
TRBD1,TRBV6-2/TRBV6-3,few,TRBJ2-7,TGTGCCAGCAGGCGTACAGGGGGAACGGGCTACGAGCAGTACTTC,CASRRTGGTGYEQYF
TRBD1,TRBV7-2,once,TRBJ1-2,TGCGCCAGCAGCCAAGCTACAGGGGGAGCGATCTCACTATTCTATGGCTACACCTTC,CASSQATGGAISLFYGYTF
.,TRBV4-2,.,TRBJ2-1,TGTGCCAGCAGCCAAGTCCAGGGCGGGATGAGCTCCTACAATGAGCAGTTCTTC,CASSQVQGGMSSYNEQFF
.,TRBV20-1,few,TRBJ2-3,TGCAGTGCTAGGCTAAGGGGGAACACAGATACGCAGTATTTT,CSARLRGNTDTQYF
TRBD1,TRBV20-1,few,TRBJ1-1,TGCAGTGCTAGAAGGACAGGGAGAGAAGCTTTCTTT,CSARRTGREAFF
.,TRBV7-2,.,TRBJ1-1,TGTGCCAGCAGCTTAAAGGGTGGGAACGCTGAAGCTTTCTTT,CASSLKGGNAEAFF